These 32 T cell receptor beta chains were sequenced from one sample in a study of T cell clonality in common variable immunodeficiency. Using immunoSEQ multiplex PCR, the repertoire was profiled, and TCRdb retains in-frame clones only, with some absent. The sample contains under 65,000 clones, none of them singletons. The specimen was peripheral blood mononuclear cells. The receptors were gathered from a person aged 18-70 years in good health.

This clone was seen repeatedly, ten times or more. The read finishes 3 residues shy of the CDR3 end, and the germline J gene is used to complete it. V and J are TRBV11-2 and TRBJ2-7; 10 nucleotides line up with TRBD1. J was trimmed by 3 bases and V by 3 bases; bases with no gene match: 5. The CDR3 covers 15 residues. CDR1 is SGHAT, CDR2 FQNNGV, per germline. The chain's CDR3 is CASSFMGQGYYEQYF. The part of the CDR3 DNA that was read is TGTGCCAGCAGCTTCATGGGACAGGGGTACTACGAG.

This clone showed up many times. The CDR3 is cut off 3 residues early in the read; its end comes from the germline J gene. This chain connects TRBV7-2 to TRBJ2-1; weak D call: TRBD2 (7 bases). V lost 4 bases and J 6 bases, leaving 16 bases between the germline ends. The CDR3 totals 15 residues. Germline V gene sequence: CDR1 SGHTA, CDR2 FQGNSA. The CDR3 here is CASSSTAGAGNEQFF. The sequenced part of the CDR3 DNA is TGTGCCAGCAGCTCAACTGCGGGGGCAGGCAATGAG.

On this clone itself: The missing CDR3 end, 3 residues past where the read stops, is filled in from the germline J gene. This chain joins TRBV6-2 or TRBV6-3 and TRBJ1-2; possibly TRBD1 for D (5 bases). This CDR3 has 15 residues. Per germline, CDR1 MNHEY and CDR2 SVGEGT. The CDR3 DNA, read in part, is TGTGCCAGCAGCGGGTGGGAGGGTAAGGGGCATGAC. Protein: CASSGWEGKGHD. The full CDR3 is CASSGWEGKGHDYTF.

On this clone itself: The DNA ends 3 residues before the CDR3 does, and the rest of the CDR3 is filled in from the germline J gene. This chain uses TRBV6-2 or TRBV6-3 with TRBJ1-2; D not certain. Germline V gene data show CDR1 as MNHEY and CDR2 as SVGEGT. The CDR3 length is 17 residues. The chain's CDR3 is CASRRTSGVSSYNDYTF. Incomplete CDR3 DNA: TGTGCCAGCAGGCGGACTAGCGGGGTTTCCTCCTACAATGAC.

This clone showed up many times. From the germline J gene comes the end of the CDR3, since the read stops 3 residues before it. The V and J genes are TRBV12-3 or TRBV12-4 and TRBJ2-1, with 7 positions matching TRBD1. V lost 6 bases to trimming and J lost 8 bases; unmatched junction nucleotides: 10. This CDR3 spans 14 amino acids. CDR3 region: CASSSDRVSDEQFF. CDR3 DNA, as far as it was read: TGTGCCAGCAGCTCTGACAGGGTAAGCGATGAG.

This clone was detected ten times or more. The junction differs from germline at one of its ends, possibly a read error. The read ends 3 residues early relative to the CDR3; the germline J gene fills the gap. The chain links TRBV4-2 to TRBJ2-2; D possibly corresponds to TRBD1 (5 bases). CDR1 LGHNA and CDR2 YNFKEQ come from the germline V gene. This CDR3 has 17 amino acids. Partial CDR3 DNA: TGCGCCAGCAGCCAAGGACCCCAGGGAATAACCACCGGGGAG. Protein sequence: CASSQGPQGITTGE. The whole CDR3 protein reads CASSQGPQGITTGELFF.

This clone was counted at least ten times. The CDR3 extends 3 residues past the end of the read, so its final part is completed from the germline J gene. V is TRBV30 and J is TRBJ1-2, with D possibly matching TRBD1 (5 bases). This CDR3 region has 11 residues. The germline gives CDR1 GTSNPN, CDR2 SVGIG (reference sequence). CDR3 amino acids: CAYYRGLGYTF. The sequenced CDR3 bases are TGTGCCTACTACCGGGGACTCGGC.

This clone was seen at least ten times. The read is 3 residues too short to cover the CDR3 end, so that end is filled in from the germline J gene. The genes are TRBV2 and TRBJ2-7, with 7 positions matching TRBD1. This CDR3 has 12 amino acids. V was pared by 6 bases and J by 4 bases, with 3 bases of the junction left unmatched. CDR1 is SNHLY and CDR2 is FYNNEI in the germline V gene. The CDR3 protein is CASSRDSYEQYF. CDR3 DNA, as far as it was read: TGTGCCAGCAGCAGGGACAGTTACGAG.

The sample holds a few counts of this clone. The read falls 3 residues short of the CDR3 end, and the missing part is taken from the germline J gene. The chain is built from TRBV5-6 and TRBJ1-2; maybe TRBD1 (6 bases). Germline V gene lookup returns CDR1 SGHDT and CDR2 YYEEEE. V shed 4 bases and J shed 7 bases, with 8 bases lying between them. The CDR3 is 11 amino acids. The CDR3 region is CASSGRGGYTF. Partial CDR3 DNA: TGTGCCAGCAGCGGCAGGGGTGGC.

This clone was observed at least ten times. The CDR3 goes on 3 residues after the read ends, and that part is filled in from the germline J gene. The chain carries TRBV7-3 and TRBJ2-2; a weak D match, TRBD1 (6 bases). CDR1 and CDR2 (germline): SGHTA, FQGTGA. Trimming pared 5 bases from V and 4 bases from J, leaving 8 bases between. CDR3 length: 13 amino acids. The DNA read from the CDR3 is TGTGCCAGCAGCGGACAGCTCACCGGGGAG. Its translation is CASSGQLTGE. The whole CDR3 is CASSGQLTGELFF.

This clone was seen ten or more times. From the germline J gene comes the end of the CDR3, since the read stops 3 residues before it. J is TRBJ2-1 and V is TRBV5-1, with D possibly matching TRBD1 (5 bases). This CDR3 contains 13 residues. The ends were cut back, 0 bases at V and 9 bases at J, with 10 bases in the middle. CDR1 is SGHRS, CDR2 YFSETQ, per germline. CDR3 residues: CASSLDTGSEQFF. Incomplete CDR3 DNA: TGCGCCAGCAGCTTGGACACAGGAAGTGAG.

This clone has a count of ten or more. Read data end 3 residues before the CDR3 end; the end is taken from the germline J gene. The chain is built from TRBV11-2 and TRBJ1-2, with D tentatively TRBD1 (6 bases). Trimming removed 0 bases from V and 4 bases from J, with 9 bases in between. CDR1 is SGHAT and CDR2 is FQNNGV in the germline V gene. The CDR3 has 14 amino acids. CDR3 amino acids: CASSLDEGVYGYTF. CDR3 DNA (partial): TGTGCCAGCAGCTTAGATGAGGGGGTCTATGGC.

The sequenced part of the CDR3 DNA is TGTGCCAGCAGTGAGTTGGGGCACTATAGCAATCAGCCG. It specifies CASSELGHYSNQP. The full-length CDR3 reads as CASSELGHYSNQPQYF. The chain combines TRBV6-1 with TRBJ2-3; D may be TRBD1 (5 bases). The read falls 3 residues short of the CDR3 end, and the missing part is taken from the germline J gene. This CDR3 comprises 16 residues. CDR1 MNHNS and CDR2 SASEGT come from the germline V gene.

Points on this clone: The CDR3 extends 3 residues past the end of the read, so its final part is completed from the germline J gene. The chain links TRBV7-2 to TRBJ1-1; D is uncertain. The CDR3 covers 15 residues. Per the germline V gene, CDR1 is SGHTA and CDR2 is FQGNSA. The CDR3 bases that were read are TGTGCCAGCAGCACTCTAGCGGGAGGCAATGCAAGA. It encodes CASSTLAGGNAR. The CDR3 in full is CASSTLAGGNARAFF.

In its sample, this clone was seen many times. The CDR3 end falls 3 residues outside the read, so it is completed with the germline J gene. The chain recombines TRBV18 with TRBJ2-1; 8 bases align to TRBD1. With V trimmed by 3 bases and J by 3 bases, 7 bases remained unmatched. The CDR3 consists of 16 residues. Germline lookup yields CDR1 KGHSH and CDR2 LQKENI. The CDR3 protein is CASSPETGDLYNEQFF. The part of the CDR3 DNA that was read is TGTGCCAGCTCACCGGAGACAGGGGACCTCTACAATGAG.

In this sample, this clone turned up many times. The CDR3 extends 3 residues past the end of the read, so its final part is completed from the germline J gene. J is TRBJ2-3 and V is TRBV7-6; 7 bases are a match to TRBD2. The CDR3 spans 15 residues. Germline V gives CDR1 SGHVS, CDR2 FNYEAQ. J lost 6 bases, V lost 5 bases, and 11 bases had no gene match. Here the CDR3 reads CASSPEAGARDTQYF. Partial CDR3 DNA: TGTGCCAGCAGCCCAGAGGCGGGAGCAAGGGATACG.

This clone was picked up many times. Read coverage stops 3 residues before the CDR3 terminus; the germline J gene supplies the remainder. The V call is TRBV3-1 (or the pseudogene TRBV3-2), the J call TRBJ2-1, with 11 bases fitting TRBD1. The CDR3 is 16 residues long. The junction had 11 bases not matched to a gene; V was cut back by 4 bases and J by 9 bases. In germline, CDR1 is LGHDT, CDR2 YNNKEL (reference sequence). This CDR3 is CASSPSPGQGVSEQFF. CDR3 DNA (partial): TGTGCCAGCAGCCCATCTCCGGGACAGGGGGTAAGTGAG.

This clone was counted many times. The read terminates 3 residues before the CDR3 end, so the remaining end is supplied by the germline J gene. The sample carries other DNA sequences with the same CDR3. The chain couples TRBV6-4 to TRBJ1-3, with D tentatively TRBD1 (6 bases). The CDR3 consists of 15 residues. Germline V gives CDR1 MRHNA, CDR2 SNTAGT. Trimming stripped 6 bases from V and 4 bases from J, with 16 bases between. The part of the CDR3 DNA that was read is TGTGCCAGCAGGAAGATGCAGGGGAAGGGAAACACC. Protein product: CASRKMQGKGNT. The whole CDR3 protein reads CASRKMQGKGNTIYF.

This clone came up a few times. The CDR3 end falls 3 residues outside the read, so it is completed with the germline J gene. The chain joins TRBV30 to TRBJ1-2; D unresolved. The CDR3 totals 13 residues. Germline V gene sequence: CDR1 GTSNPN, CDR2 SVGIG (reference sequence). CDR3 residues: CAWSVGQVYDYTF. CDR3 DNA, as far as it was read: TGTGCCTGGAGTGTAGGTCAGGTCTACGAC.

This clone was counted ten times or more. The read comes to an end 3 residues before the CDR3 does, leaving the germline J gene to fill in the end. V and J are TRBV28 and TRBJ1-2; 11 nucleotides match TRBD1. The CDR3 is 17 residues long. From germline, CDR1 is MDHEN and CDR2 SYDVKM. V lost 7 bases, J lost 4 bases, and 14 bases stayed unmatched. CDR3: CASILGGTGGGPYGYTF. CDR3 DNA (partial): TGTGCCAGCATCTTAGGCGGGACAGGGGGAGGCCCCTATGGC.

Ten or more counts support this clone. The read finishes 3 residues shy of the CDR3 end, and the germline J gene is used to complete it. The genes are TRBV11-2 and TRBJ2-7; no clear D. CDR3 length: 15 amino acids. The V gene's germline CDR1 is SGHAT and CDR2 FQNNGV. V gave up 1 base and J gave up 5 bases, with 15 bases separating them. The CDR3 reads CASSLGVYLMNEQYF. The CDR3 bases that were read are TGTGCCAGCAGCTTAGGAGTCTATTTAATGAACGAG.

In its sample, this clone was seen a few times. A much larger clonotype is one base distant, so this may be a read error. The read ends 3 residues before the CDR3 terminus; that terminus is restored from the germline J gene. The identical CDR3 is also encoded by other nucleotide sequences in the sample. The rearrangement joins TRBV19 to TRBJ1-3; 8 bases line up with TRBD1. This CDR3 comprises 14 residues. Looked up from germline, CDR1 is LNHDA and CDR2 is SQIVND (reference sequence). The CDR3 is CASSRAGTGNTIYF. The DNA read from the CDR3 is TGTGCCAGTAGCAGGGCCGGGACAGGAAACACT. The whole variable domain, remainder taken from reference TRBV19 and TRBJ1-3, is DGGITQSPKYLFRKEGQNVTLSCEQNLNHDAMYWYRQDPGQGLRLIYYSQIVNDFQKGDIAEGYSVSREKKESFPLTVTSAQKNPTAFYLCASSRAGTGNTIYFGEGSWLTVV.

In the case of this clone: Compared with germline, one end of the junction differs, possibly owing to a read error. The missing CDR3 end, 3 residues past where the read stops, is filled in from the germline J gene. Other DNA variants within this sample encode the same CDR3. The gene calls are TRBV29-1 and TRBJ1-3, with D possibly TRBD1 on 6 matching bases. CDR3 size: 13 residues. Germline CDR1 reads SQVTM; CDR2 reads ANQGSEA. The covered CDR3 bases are TGCAGCGTTCGAACAGGGAGTGGAAACACT. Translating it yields CSVRTGSGNT. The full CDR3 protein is CSVRTGSGNTIYF.

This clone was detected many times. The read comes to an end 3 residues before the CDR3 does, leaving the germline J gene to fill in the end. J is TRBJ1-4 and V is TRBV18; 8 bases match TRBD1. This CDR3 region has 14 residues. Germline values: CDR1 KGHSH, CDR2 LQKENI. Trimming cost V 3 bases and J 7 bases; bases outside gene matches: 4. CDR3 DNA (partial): TGTGCCAGCTCACCGGACAGGGATGGTGAAAAA. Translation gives CASSPDRDGEK. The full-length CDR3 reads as CASSPDRDGEKLFF. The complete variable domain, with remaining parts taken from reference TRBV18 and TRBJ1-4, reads NAGVMQNPRHLVRRRGQEARLRCSPMKGHSHVYWYRQLPEEGLKFMVYLQKENIIDESGMPKERFSAEFPKEGPSILRIQQVVRGDSAAYFCASSPDRDGEKLFFGSGTQLSVL.

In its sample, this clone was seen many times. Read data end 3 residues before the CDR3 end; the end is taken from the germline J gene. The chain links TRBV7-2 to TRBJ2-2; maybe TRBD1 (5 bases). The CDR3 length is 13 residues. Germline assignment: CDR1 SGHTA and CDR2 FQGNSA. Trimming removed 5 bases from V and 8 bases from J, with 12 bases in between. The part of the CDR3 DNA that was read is TGTGCCAGCAGCCATAACAGGAAAGGGGAG. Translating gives CASSHNRKGE. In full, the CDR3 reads CASSHNRKGELFF. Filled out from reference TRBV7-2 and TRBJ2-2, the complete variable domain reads GAGVSQSPSNKVTEKGKDVELRCDPISGHTALYWYRQSLGQGLEFLIYFQGNSAPDKSGLPSDRFSAERTGGSVSTLTIQRTQQEDSAVYLCASSHNRKGELFFGEGSRLTVL.

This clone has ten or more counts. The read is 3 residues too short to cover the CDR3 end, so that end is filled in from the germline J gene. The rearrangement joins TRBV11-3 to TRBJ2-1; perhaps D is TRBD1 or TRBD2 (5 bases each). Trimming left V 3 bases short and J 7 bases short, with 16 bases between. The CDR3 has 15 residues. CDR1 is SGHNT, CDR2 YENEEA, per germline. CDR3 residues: CASSLGLVGGNEQFF. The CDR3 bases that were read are TGTGCCAGCAGCTTGGGGCTAGTCGGAGGTAATGAG.

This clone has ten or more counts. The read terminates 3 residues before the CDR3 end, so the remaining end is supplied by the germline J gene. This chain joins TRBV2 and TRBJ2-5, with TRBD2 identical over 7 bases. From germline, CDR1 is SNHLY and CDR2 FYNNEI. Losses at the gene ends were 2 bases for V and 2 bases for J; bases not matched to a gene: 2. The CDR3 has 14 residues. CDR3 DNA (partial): TGTGCCAGCAGTGAACTAGCGGTACAAGAGACC. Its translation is CASSELAVQET. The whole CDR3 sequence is CASSELAVQETQYF.

The DNA read from the CDR3 is TGTGCCTGGAGTGCGTACAGGGGCGAC. Amino acids: CAWSAYRGD. The full CDR3 sequence reads CAWSAYRGDYTF. This chain connects TRBV30 to TRBJ1-2, with TRBD1 identical over 7 bases. Read sequence stops 3 residues before the CDR3 end, and the germline J gene provides the missing end. Germline-derived CDR1 and CDR2 are GTSNPN and SVGIG (reference sequence). CDR3 size: 12 residues.

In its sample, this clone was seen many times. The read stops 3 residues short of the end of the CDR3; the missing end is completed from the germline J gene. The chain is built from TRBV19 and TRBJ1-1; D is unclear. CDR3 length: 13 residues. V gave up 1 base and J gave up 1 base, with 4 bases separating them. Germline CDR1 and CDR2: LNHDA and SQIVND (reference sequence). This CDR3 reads CASSIGRNTEAFF. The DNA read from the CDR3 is TGTGCCAGTAGTATAGGCAGGAACACTGAA.

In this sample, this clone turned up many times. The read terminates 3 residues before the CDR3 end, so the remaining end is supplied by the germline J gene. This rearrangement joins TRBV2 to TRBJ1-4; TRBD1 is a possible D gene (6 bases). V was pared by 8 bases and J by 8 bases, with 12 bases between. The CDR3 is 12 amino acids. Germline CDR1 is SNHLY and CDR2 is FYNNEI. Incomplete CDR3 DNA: TGTGCCAGCTACAGGGAAGTAGAAAAA. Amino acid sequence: CASYREVEK. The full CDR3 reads CASYREVEKLFF.

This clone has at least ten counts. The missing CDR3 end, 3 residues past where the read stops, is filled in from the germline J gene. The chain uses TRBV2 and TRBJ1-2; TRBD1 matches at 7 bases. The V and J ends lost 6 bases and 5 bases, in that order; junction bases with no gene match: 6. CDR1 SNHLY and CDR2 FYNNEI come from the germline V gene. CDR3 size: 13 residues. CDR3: CASSFDREYGYTF. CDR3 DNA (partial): TGTGCCAGCAGCTTCGACAGGGAATATGGC.

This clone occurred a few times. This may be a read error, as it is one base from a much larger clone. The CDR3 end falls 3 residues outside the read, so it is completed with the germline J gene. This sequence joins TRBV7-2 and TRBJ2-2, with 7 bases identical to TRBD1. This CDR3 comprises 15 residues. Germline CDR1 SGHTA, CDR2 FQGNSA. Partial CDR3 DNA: TGTGCCAGCAGCTTAACAGGGGATCCTTCCGAAAAG. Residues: CASSLTGDPSEK. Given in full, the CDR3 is CASSLTGDPSEKLFF.